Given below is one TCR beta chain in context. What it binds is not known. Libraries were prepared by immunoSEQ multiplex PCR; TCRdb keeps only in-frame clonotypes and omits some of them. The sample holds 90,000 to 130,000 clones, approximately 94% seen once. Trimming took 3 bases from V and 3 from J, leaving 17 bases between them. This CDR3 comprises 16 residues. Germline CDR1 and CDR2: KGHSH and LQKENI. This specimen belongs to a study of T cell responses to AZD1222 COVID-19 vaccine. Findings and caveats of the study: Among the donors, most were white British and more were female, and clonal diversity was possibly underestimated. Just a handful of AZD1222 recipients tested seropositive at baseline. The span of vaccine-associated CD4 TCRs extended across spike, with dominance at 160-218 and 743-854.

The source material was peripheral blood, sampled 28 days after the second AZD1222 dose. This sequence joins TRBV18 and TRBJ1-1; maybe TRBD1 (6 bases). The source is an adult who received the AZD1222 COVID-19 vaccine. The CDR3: CASSPRAVGGDTEAFF. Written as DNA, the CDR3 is TGTGCCAGCTCACCTCGGGCCGTAGGGGGGGACACTGAAGCTTTCTTT.